Described below is a single TCR beta chain sequence and its context. This entry is derived from a study of blood T cell repertoires in COVID-19. Study-level background: The United States, Italy and Spain supplied acute and convalescent COVID-19 samples.

Germline loops: CDR1 GTSNPN, CDR2 SVGIG (reference sequence). The CDR3 totals 15 residues. V dropped 5 bases and J dropped 8; count of bases not matched to a gene: 12. Methods used by the authors: The assay estimated nucleated cells by amplifying reference gene primers. Measured with immunoSEQ multiplex PCR; TCRdb has only the in-frame clones, and not every one. V, J and clone size are taken as reported in that table, and D and trimming were inferred from the DNA itself. In the table there are 130,000 to 150,000 clones, roughly three quarters of which are singletons. Seattle-derived patients entered the study during active infection and were followed longitudinally.

The TCR comes from a woman aged 70-85 years with COVID-19, enrolled during active disease. This chain uses TRBV30 with TRBJ1-4; TRBD1 agrees at 9 bases. Sequencing used peripheral blood. Here the CDR3 reads CAWALKGTGQEKLFF. CDR3 bases: TGTGCCTGGGCCCTAAAAGGGACAGGGCAGGAAAAACTGTTTTTT.